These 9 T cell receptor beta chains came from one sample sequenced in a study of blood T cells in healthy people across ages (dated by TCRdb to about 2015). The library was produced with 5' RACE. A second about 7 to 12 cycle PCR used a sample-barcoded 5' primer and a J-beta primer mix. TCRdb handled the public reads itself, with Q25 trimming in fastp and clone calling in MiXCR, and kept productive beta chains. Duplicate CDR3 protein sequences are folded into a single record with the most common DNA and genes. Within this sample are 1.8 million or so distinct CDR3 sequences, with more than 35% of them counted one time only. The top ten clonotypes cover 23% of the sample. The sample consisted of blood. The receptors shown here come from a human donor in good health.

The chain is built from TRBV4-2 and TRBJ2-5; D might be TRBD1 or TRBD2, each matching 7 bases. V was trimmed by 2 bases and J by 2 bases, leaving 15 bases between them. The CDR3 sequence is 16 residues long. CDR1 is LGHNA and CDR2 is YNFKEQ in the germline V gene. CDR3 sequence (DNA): TGTGCCAGCAGCCAAAGGGCTCAGGGGGGGCAAGAGACCCAGTACTTC. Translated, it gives CASSQRAQGGQETQYF.

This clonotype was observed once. In DNA form, the CDR3 reads TGTGCCATCCTAGCGGGCCCGTACGAGCAGTACTTC. Translation: CAILAGPYEQYF. This chain uses TRBV12-3 or TRBV12-4 with TRBJ2-7; 8 positions agree with TRBD2. The CDR3 length is 12 residues. The V gene end was trimmed by 10 bases and the J gene end by 4 bases; junction bases not matched to a gene: 6.

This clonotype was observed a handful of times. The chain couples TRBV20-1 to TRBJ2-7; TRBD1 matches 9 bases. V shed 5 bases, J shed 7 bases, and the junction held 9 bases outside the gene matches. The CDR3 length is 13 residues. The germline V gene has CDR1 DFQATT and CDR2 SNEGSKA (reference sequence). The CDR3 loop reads CSAPGQGGWEQYF. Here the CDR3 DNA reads TGCAGTGCTCCGGGACAGGGAGGGTGGGAGCAGTACTTC.

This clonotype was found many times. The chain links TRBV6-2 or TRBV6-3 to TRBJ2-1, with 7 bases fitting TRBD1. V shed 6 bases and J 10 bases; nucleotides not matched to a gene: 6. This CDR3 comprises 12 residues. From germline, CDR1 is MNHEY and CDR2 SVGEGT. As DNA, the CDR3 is TGTGCCAGCAGCCCAGGACAGGACGAGCAGTTCTTC. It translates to CASSPGQDEQFF.

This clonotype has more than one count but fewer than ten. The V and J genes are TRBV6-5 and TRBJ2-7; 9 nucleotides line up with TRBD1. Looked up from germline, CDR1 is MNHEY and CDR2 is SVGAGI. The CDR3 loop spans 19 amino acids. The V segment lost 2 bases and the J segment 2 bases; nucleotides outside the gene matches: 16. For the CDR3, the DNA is TGTGCCAGCAGTTACGATACGGGACAGGGTAGACCTAAGCCCTACGAGCAGTACTTC. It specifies CASSYDTGQGRPKPYEQYF.

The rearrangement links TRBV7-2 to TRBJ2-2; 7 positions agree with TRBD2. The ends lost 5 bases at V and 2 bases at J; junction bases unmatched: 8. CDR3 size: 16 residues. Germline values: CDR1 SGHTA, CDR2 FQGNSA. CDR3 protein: CASSQRGDLNTGELFF. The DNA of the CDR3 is TGTGCCAGCAGCCAGCGGGGTGACCTCAACACCGGGGAGCTGTTTTTT. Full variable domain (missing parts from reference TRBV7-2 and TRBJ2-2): GAGVSQSPSNKVTEKGKDVELRCDPISGHTALYWYRQSLGQGLEFLIYFQGNSAPDKSGLPSDRFSAERTGGSVSTLTIQRTQQEDSAVYLCASSQRGDLNTGELFFGEGSRLTVL.

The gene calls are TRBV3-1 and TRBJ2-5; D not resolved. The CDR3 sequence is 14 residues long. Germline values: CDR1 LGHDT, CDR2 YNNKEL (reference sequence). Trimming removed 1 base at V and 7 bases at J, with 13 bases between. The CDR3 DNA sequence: TGTGCCAGCAGCCAAGCGCTATACGTCGGGACCCAGTACTTC. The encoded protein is CASSQALYVGTQYF.

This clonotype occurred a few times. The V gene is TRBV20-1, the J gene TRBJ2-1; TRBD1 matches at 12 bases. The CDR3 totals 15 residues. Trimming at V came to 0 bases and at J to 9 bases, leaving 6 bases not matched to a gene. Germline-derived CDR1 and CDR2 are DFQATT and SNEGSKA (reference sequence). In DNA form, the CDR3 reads TGCAGTGCTAGAGAATGGGACAGGGGGCATAGTGAGCAGTTCTTC. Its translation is CSAREWDRGHSEQFF.

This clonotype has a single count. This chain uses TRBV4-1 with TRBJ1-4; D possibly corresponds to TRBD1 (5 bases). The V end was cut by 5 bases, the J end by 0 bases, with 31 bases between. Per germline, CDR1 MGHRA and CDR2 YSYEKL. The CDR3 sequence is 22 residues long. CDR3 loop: CASSKPKGGRVESGATNEKLFF. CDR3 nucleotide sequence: TGCGCCAGCAGCAAGCCTAAAGGCGGCAGGGTCGAGAGTGGGGCAACTAATGAAAAACTGTTTTTT.